This TCR beta chain is drawn from a study of type 1 regulatory T cells. Study-level background: T-allo10 is a Tr1-enriched, alloantigen-specific CD4 T cell product made in vitro.

TCRdb reanalysed the reads using MiXCR and keeps one entry per CDR3 protein. The data hold 80,000 to 100,000 distinct CDR3 sequences, with 31% observed a single time. Germline loops: CDR1 SEHNR, CDR2 FQNEAQ (reference sequence). J was trimmed by 4 bases and V by 8 bases; bases with no gene match: 7. The CDR3 covers 14 residues. Input material: CD4+ T cells, either the whole sample or a sorted fraction (not recorded which). The gene calls are TRBV7-9 and TRBJ2-3; 9 bases line up with TRBD1. This sequence was found in a human donor in good health. CDR3 nucleotides: TGTGCCAGCGGGACCGGGACAGGGCCAGATACGCAGTATTTT. It codes for CASGTGTGPDTQYF.